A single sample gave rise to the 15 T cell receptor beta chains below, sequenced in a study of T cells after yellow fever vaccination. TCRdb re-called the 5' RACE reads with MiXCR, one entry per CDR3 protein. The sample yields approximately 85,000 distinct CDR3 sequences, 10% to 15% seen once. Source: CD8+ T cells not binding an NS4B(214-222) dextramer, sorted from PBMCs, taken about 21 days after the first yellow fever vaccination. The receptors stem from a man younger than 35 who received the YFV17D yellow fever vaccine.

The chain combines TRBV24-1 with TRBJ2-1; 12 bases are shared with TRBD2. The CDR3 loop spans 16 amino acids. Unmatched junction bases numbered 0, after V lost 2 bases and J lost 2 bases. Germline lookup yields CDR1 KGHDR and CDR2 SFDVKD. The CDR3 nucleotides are TGTGCCACCAGTGATTCTAGCGGGGGGGCCTACAATGAGCAGTTCTTC. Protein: CATSDSSGGAYNEQFF.

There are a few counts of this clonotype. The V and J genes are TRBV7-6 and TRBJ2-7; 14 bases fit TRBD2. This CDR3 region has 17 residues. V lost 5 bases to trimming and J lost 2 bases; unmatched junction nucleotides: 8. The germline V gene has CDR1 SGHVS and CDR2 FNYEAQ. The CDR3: CASSTGLAGETAYEQYF. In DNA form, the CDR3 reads TGTGCCAGCAGCACGGGACTAGCGGGGGAAACCGCCTACGAGCAGTACTTC.

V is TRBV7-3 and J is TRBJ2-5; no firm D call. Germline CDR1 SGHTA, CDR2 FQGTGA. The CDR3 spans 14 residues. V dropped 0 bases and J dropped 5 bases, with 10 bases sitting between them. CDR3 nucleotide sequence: TGTGCCAGCAGCTTAACGGCGAGTCACGAGACCCAGTACTTC. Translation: CASSLTASHETQYF.

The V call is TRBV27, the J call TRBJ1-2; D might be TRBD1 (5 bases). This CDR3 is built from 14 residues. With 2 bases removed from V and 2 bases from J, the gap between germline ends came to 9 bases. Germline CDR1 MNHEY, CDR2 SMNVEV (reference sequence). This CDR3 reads CASSLRDGNYGYTF. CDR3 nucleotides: TGTGCCAGCAGTTTACGGGACGGGAACTATGGCTACACCTTC.

The CDR3 DNA follows: TGTGCCAGCAGCTTTGCCTTTGGTGAGGGTCACAATGAGCAGTTCTTC. Amino acid sequence: CASSFAFGEGHNEQFF. The chain combines TRBV7-6 with TRBJ2-1, with D perhaps TRBD2 (5 bases). The length of the CDR3 is 16 residues. Germline V CDR1 and CDR2: SGHVS, FNYEAQ. V lost 3 bases and J lost 5, with 17 bases in between.

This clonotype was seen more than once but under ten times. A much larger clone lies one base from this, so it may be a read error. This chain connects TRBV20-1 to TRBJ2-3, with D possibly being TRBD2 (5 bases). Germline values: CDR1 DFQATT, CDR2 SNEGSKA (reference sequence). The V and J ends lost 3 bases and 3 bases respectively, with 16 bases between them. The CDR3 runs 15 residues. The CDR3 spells CSASGEYYVTDTQYF. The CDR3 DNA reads TGCAGTGCTAGCGGGGAGTATTACGTGACAGATACGCAGTATTTT.

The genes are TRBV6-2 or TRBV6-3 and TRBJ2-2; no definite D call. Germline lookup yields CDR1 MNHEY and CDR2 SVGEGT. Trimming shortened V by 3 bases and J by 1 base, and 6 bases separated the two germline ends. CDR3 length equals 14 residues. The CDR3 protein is CASSYFRNTGELFF. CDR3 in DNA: TGTGCCAGCAGTTATTTCCGGAACACCGGGGAGCTGTTTTTT.

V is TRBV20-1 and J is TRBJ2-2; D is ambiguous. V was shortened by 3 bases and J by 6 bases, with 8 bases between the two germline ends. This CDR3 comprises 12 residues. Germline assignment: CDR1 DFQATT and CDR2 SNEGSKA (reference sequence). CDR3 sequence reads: CSASLGAGELFF. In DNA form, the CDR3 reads TGCAGTGCTAGTCTAGGAGCCGGGGAGCTGTTTTTT.

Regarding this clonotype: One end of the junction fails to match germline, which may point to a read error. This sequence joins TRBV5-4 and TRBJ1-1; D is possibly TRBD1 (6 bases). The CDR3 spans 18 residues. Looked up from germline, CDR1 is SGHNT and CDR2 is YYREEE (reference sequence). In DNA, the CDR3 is TGTGCCATCAGCTTCCGGTACAGCTTGGGGGCGGCGGACACTGAAGCTTTCTTT. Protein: CAISFRYSLGAADTEAFF.

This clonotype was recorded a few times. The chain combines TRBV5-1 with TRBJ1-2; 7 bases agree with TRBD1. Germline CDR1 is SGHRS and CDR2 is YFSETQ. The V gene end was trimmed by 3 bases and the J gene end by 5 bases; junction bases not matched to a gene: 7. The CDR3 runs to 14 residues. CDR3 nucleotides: TGCGCCAGCAGCTACCTGACAGGGAATTATGGCTACACCTTC. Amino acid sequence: CASSYLTGNYGYTF.

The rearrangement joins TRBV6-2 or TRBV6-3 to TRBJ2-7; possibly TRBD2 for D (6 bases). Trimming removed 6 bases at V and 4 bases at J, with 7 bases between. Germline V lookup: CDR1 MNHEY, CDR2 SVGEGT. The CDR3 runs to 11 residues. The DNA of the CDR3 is TGTGCCAGCAGCGGGGGATACGAGCAGTACGTC. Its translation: CASSGGYEQYV.

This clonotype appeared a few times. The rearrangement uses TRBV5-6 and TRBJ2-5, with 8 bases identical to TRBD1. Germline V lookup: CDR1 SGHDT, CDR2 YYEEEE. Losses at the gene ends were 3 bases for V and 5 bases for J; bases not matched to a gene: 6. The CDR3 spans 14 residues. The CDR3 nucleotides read TGTGCCAGCAGCTCAGGACAGGGTGCTGAGACCCAGTACTTC. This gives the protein CASSSGQGAETQYF.

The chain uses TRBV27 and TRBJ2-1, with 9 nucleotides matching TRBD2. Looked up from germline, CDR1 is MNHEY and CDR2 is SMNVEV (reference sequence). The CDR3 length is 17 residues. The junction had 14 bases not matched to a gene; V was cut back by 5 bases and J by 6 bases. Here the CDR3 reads CASSRLAGLLNSNEQFF. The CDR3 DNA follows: TGTGCCAGCAGTCGTCTAGCGGGGCTCCTGAACTCCAATGAGCAGTTCTTC.

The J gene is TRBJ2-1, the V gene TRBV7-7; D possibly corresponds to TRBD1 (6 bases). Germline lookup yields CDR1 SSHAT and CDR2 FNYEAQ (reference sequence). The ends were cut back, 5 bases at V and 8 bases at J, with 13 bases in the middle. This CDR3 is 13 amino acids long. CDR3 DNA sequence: TGTGCCAGCAGCAGAGTACAGGGCGATGAGCAGTTCTTC. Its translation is CASSRVQGDEQFF. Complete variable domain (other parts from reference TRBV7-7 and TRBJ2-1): GAGVSQSPRYKVTKRGQDVTLRCDPISSHATLYWYQQALGQGPEFLTYFNYEAQPDKSGLPSDRFSAERPEGSISTLTIQRTEQRDSAMYRCASSRVQGDEQFFGPGTRLTVL.

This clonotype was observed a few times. This chain's CDR3 is CASSTLTDTQYF. The CDR3 DNA reads TGTGCCAGCAGCACGCTGACAGATACGCAGTATTTT. This rearrangement joins TRBV7-2 to TRBJ2-3; D gene unclear. V was cut by 5 bases and J by 3 bases, with 6 bases left in between. CDR1 and CDR2 (germline): SGHTA, FQGNSA. The CDR3 length is 12 residues.